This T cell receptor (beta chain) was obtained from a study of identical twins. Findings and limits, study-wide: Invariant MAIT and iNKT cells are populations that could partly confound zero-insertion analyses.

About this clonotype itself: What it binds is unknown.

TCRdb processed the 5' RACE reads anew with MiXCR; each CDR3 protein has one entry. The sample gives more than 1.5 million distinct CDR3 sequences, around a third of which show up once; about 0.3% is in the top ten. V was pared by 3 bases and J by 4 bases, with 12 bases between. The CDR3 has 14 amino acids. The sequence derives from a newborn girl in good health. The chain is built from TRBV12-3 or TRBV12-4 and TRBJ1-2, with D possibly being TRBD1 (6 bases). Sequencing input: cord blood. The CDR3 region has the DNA TGTGCCAGCAGTTTTGGGACACGGGCCTATGGCTACACCTTC. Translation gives CASSFGTRAYGYTF.